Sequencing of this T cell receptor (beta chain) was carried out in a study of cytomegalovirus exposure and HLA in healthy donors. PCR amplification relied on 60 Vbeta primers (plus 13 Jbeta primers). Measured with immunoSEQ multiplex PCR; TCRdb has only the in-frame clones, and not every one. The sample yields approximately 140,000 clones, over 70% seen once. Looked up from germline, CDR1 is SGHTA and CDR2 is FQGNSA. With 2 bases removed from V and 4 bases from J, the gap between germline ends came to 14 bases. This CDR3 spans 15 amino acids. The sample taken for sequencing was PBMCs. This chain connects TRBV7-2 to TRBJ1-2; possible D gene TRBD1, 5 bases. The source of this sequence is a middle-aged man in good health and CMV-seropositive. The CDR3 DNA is TGTGCCAGCAGCTTAAATGCAGGGACTACCTATGGCTACACCTTC. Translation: CASSLNAGTTYGYTF.